This T cell receptor (beta chain) was obtained from a study of control samples from healthy donors and cancer patients. Assay used: immunoSEQ multiplex PCR; TCRdb lists only in-frame clones, some missing. The sample lists about 110,000 clones; roughly nine tenths were seen once. This TCR was sampled from a human donor in good health. The donor label of this sample is uncertain. Material: blood.

Here the CDR3 reads CASSQDSLGATGESYGYTF. The CDR3 DNA reads TGCGCCAGCAGCCAAGATTCGTTAGGAGCCACAGGGGAGTCCTATGGCTACACCTTC. The chain employs TRBV4-3 and TRBJ1-2; 7 bases are a match to TRBD1. V trimming: 0 bases; J trimming: 4 bases; junction bases outside the gene matches: 17. CDR1 is LGHNA and CDR2 is YSLEER in the germline V gene. This CDR3 is 19 amino acids long.